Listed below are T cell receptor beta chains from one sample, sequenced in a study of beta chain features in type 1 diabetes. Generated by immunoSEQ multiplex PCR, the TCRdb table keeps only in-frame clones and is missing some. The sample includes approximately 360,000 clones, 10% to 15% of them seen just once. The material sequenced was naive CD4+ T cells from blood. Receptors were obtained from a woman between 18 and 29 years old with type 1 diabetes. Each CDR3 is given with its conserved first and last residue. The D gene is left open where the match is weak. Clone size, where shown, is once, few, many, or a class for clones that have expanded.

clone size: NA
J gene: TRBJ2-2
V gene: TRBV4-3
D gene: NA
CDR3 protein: CASSQDLQGRTGELFF
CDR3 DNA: TGCGCCAGCAGCCAAGATCTCCAGGGTAGGACCGGGGAGCTGTTTTTT

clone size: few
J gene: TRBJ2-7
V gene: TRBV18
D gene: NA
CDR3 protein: CASSRPSYEQYF
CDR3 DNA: TGTGCCAGCTCACGGCCCTCCTACGAGCAGTACTTC

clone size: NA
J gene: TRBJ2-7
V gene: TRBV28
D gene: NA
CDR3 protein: CASNDGGRTYEQYF
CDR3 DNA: TGTGCCAGCAACGACGGAGGCCGAACCTACGAGCAGTACTTC

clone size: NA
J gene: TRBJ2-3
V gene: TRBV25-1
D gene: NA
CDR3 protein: CASSGAGRRGRPRYTQYF
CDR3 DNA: TGTGCCAGCAGTGGGGCAGGGCGTCGGGGGAGACCAAGGTATACGCAGTATTTT

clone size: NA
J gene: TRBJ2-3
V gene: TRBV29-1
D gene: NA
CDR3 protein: CSIIGQHTDTQYF
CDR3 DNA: TGCAGCATAATCGGACAGCACACAGATACGCAGTATTTT

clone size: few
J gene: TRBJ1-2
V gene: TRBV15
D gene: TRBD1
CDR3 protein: CATSRGQGASGYTF
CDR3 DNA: TGTGCCACCAGCAGAGGACAGGGGGCTAGCGGCTACACCTTC

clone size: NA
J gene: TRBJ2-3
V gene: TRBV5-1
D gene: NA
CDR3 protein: CASLPPGTSTDTQYF
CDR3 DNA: TGCGCCAGCCTCCCGCCCGGGACTAGCACAGATACGCAGTATTTT

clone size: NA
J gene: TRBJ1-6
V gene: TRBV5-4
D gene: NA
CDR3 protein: CASSLQGLVRGNSPLHF
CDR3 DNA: TGTGCCAGCAGCTTACAGGGACTAGTCCGTGGAAATTCACCCCTCCACTTT

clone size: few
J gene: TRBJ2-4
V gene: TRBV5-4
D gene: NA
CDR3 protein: CASSQDLTRNIQYF
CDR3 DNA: TGCGCCAGCAGCCAAGATCTGACTAGAAACATTCAGTACTTC

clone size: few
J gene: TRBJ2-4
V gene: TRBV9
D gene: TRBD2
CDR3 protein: CASSVPGLAGGPAKNIQYF
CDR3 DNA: TGTGCCAGCAGCGTACCAGGACTAGCGGGAGGGCCGGCCAAAAACATTCAGTACTTC

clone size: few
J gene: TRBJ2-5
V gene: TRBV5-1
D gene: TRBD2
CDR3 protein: CASTHGTSGETQYF
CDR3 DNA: TGCGCCAGCACTCACGGGACTAGTGGAGAGACCCAGTACTTC

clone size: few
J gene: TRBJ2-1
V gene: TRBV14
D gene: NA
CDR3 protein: CASSPTDSRRIYNEQFF
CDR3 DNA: TGTGCCAGCAGCCCAACCGACTCCCGCCGGATATACAATGAGCAGTTCTTC

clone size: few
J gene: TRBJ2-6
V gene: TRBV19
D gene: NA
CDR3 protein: CASKALSSVSGANVLTF
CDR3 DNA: TGTGCCAGTAAAGCCCTTAGTTCGGTATCTGGGGCCAACGTCCTGACTTTC

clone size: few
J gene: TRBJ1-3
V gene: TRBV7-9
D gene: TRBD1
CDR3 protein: CASSSYRGRNTIYF
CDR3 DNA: TGTGCCAGCAGCTCCTACAGGGGGCGAAACACCATATATTTT

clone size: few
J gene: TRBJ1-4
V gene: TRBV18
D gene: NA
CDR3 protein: CASRRQTNEKLFF
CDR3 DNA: TGTGCCAGCAGAAGACAGACTAATGAAAAACTGTTTTTT

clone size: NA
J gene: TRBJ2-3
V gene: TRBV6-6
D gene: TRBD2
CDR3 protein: CASQNGFSGGGDTQYF
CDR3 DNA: TGTGCCAGCCAAAATGGATTTAGCGGGGGGGGAGATACGCAGTATTTT

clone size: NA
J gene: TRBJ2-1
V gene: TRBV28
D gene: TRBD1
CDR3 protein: CASRTGPEQFF
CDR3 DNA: TGTGCCAGCCGGACAGGGCCTGAGCAGTTCTTC

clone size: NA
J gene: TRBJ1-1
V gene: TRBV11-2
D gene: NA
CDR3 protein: CASSLAGYTEAFF
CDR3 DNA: TGTGCCAGCAGCTTGGCAGGGTACACTGAAGCTTTCTTT

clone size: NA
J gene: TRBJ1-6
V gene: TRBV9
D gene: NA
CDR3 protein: CASSVEGTGNSPLHF
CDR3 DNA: TGTGCCAGCAGCGTAGAGGGAACAGGGAATTCACCCCTCCACTTT

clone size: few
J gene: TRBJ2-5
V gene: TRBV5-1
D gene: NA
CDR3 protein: CATQLSGDQETQYF
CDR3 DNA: TGCGCCACCCAACTATCGGGGGATCAAGAGACCCAGTACTTC

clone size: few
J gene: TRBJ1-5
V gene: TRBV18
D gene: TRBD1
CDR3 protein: CASSAGTGNSNQPQHF
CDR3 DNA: TGTGCCAGCTCCGCTGGGACAGGGAATAGCAATCAGCCCCAGCATTTT

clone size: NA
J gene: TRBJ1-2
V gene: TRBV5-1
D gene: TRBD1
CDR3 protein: CASSPGQGVGYTF
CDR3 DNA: TGCGCCAGCAGCCCGGGACAGGGAGTTGGCTACACCTTC

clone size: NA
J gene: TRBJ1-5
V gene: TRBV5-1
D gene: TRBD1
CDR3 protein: CASSLEGAGTPQHF
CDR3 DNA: TGCGCCAGCAGCTTGGAGGGGGCCGGGACGCCCCAGCATTTT

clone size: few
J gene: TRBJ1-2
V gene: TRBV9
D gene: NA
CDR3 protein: CASSAVTFREGYTF
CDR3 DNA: TGTGCCAGCAGCGCAGTGACATTCAGGGAAGGCTACACCTTC

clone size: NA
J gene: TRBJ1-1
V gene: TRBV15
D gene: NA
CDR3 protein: CATSRDPGAGTEAFF
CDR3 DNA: TGTGCCACCAGCAGAGATCCAGGGGCGGGCACTGAAGCTTTCTTT

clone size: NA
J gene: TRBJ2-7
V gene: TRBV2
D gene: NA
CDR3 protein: CASNRVSYEQYF
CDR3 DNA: TGTGCCAGTAACAGGGTATCCTACGAGCAGTACTTC

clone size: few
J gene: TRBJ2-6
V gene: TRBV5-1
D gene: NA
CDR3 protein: CASSPPQVSGANVLTF
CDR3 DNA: TGCGCCAGCAGCCCCCCGCAGGTCTCTGGGGCCAACGTCCTGACTTTC

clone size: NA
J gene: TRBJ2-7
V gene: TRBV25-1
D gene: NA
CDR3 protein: CASSESGVPSYEQYF
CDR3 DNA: TGTGCCAGCAGTGAATCAGGGGTCCCCTCCTACGAGCAGTACTTC

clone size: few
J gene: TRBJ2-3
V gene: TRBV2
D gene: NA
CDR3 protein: CASRELPSDPQYF
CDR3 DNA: TGTGCCAGCAGAGAACTACCCTCCGATCCGCAGTATTTT

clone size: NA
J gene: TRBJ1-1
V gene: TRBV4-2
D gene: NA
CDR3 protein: CASSQGLTGWAEAFF
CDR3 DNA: TGTGCCAGCAGCCAGGGCCTTACAGGGTGGGCTGAAGCTTTCTTT

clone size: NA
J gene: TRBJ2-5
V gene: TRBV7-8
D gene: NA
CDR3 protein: CASSGSETQYF
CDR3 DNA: TGTGCCAGCAGCGGGAGCGAGACCCAGTACTTC

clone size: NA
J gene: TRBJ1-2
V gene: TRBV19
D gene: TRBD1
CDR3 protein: CASSSSGTGGLRGGYTF
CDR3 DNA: TGTGCCAGTTCCTCTTCCGGGACAGGAGGTTTAAGGGGTGGCTACACCTTC

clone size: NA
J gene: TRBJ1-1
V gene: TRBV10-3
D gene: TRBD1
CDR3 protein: CAISGDRRAFF
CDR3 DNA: TGTGCCATCAGCGGGGACAGGAGGGCTTTCTTT

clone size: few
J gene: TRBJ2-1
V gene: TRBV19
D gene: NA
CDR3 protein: CASSVESEQFF
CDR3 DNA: TGTGCCAGTAGCGTAGAATCGGAGCAGTTCTTC

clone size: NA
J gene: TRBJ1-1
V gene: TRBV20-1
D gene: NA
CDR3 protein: CSVRREEAFF
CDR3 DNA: TGCAGTGTGAGGCGTGAGGAAGCTTTCTTT